The 4 T cell receptor beta chains presented below share a single source sample, sequenced in a study of T cell responses to AZD1222 COVID-19 vaccine. TCRdb keeps only in-frame clones here, not all; method: immunoSEQ multiplex PCR. Here the sample spans 170,000 or so clones, 87% being singletons. This sample comprised peripheral blood, obtained on day 0 of AZD1222 vaccination. The source is an adult in good health.

The V gene is TRBV11-2, the J gene TRBJ2-4; TRBD2 is a possible D gene (6 bases). Germline CDR1 reads SGHAT; CDR2 reads FQNNGV. Trimming removed 4 bases at V and 0 bases at J, with 16 bases between. CDR3 length equals 17 residues. The CDR3 loop is CASSSRGAGLAKNIQYF. The CDR3 DNA reads as TGTGCCAGCAGCTCACGGGGCGCGGGGCTAGCCAAAAACATTCAGTACTTC.

The chain uses TRBV18 and TRBJ1-6, with TRBD1 identical over 7 bases. The V and J ends lost 6 bases and 7 bases, in that order; junction bases with no gene match: 6. Germline V gene data show CDR1 as KGHSH and CDR2 as LQKENI. CDR3 length equals 14 residues. CDR3 bases: TGTGCCAGCTCGAGGCAGGGGGGAAATTCACCCCTCCACTTT. Encoded protein: CASSRQGGNSPLHF.

The chain has TRBV27 and TRBJ1-6; no clear D gene. The CDR3 runs to 15 residues. The germline V gene has CDR1 MNHEY and CDR2 SMNVEV (reference sequence). V shed 6 bases and J shed 9 bases, with 18 bases lying between them. The CDR3 spells CASRTQAEAISPLHF. The CDR3 coding sequence is TGTGCCAGCAGAACCCAGGCCGAGGCCATTTCACCCCTCCACTTT.

V and J are TRBV10-1 and TRBJ1-1; D gene unclear. CDR3 size: 15 residues. Trimming stripped 6 bases from V and 1 base from J, with 15 bases between. Germline CDR1 is WNHNN and CDR2 is SYGVQD (reference sequence). The CDR3 DNA reads as TGCGCCAGCAGCCCCCGTGGGCACCAGAACACTGAAGCTTTCTTT. Amino acids: CASSPRGHQNTEAFF.